The following is a TCR beta chain sequence with its context. The sample belongs to a study of blood T cell repertoires in COVID-19. Background on the study: Samples came from the United States, Italy and Spain, spanning acute and convalescent COVID-19. T cells, B-cell-depleted T cells, or PBMCs supplied cDNA or gDNA.

With 4 bases removed from V and 7 bases from J, the gap between germline ends came to 13 bases. The CDR3 has 14 residues. The germline V gene encodes CDR1 MNHEY and CDR2 SMNVEV (reference sequence). How the authors handled the data: By means of reference gene primer amplification, nucleated cell counts were estimated. Only in-frame clones appear in the TCRdb table, and some are missing; sequencing was by immunoSEQ multiplex PCR. The V and J calls and the clone size are those of that table, but D and trimming were determined from the DNA. The data contain over 85,000 clones, about 89% of them singletons.

This rearrangement joins TRBV27 to TRBJ1-4; tentative D call: TRBD1 (5 bases). Specimen: peripheral blood. The TCR was taken from a human donor in a cohort sampled during active COVID-19. CDR3: CASSSLGLGEKLFF. The CDR3 DNA reads as TGTGCCAGCAGTTCTTTGGGACTAGGTGAAAAACTGTTTTTT.